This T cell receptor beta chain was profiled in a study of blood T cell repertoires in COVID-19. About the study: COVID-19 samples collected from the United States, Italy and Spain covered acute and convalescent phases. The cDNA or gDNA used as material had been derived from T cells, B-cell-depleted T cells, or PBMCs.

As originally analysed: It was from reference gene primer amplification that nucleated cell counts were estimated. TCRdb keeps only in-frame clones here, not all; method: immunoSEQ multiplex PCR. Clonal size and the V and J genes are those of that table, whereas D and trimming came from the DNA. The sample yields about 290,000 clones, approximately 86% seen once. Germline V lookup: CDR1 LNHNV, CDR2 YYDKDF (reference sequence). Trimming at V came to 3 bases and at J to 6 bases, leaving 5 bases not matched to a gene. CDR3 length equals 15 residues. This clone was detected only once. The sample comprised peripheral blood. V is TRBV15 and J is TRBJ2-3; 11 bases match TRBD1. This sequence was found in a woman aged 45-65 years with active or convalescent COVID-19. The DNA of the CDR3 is TGTGCCACCAGCAGGGGACAGGGGGTTTTCGATACGCAGTATTTT. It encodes CATSRGQGVFDTQYF. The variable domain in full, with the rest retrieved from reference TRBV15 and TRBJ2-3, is DAMVIQNPRYQVTQFGKPVTLSCSQTLNHNVMYWYQQKSSQAPKLLFHYYDKDFNNEADTPDNFQSRRPNTSFCFLDIRSPGLGDTAMYLCATSRGQGVFDTQYFGPGTRLTVL.